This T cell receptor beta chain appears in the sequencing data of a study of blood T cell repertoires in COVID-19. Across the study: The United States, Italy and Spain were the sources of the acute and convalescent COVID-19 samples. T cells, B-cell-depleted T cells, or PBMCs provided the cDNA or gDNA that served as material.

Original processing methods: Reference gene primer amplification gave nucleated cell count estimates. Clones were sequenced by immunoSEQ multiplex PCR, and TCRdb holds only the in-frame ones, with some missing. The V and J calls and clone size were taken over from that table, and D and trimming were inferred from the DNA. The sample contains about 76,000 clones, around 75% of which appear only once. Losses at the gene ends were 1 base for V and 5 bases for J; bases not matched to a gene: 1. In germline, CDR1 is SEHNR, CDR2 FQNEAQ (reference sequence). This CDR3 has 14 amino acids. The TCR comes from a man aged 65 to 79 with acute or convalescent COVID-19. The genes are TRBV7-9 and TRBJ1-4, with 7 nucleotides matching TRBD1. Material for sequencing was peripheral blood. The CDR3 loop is CASSLGTGNEKLFF. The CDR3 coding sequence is TGTGCCAGCAGCTTAGGGACAGGAAATGAAAAACTGTTTTTT.